The present entry profiles one T cell receptor (beta chain) with its context. The germline CDR1 and CDR2 sequences are SEHNR and FQNEAQ (reference sequence). V lost 3 bases, J lost 1 base, and 1 base stayed unmatched. This CDR3 region has 17 residues. The source of the sample is a study of shared clonotypes between healthy human individuals. Measured with immunoSEQ multiplex PCR; TCRdb has only the in-frame clones, and not every one. The sample lists about 2.1 million clones, approximately 94% occurring once. Terminally differentiated effector memory CD45RA+ cells were excluded from the naive CD8 cells, which were CD45RO-negative and positively selected for CCR7.

The chain links TRBV7-9 to TRBJ2-2; 14 nucleotides agree with TRBD2. Specimen: naive CD8+ T cells from PBMCs. This receptor was identified in a man aged 18 to 30 in good health. Some clones in this sample may be carry-over from other donors' samples. CDR3 nucleotides: TGTGCCAGCAGCTTGGGACTAGCGGGAGTGAACACCGGGGAGCTGTTTTTT. Protein product: CASSLGLAGVNTGELFF.